This TCR beta chain originates from a study of cytomegalovirus exposure and HLA in healthy donors. The germline V gene has CDR1 SNHLY and CDR2 FYNNEI. Trimming shortened V by 4 bases and J by 0 bases, and 13 bases separated the two germline ends. The CDR3 loop spans 16 amino acids. PCR was performed using 60 Vbeta and 13 Jbeta primers. Method: immunoSEQ multiplex PCR; TCRdb's copy keeps in-frame clones and lacks some. This sample has 200,000 to 250,000 clones, with 85% found just once. The chain carries TRBV2 and TRBJ1-5, with D possibly matching TRBD1 (6 bases). This sequence was found in a human donor in good health. Sequencing was done on a sample of PBMCs. CDR3 bases: TGTGCCAGCAGTGGCCACAGGGATTCTAGCAATCAGCCCCAGCATTTT. This codes for CASSGHRDSSNQPQHF. The variable domain in full, with the rest retrieved from reference TRBV2 and TRBJ1-5, is EPEVTQTPSHQVTQMGQEVILRCVPISNHLYFYWYRQILGQKVEFLVSFYNNEISEKSEIFDDQFSVERPDGSNFTLKIRSTKLEDSAMYFCASSGHRDSSNQPQHFGDGTRLSIL.